There are many counts of the clone carrying this T cell receptor beta chain. Unique molecular identifiers tagged every individual TCR cDNA molecule. TCRdb independently ran MiXCR on the 5' RACE reads; one entry per CDR3 protein. The table records under 80,000 distinct CDR3 sequences, approximately 6.3% of them present only once. The sample is drawn from a study of spatial heterogeneity in lung cancer. The overall study: For the average unique TCR and UMI combination, more than 8.5 occurrences appeared in raw reads.

Time point: sample taken at primary tumor resection. A total of more than 65 untreated early-stage non-small cell lung cancer patients served as donors. Whole RNA, which was extracted from tumor, nontumor lung tissue or frozen PBMC, was sequenced without any cell sorting. Germline lookup yields CDR1 DFQATT and CDR2 SNEGSKA (reference sequence). With 0 bases clipped from V and 4 bases from J, the junction kept 8 bases outside the gene matches. The CDR3 loop spans 15 amino acids. This clonotype was sampled from a female donor with early-stage non-small cell lung cancer. The specimen was PBMCs, collected at surgery. V is TRBV20-1 and J is TRBJ2-5, with 7 nucleotides matching TRBD1. The CDR3 spells CSARDGDRVVETQYF. The DNA of the CDR3 is TGCAGTGCTAGAGATGGTGACAGGGTGGTAGAGACCCAGTACTTC.